Presented here are 12 T cell receptor beta chains from one specimen sequenced in a study of neurological immune-mediated disorders. TCRdb re-analysed the 5' RACE reads in MiXCR, keeping a single row per CDR3 protein. This sample carries 45,000 to 50,000 distinct CDR3 sequences, 3.5% to 5.5% of them seen once, and the ten largest clones take around 5.7%. Input material: PBMCs. All receptors come from a woman aged 55-70 years with multiple sclerosis.

The V call is TRBV25-1, the J call TRBJ2-1, with D hard to call. V lost 7 bases and J 4 bases, leaving 5 bases between the germline ends. There are 11 residues in the CDR3. In germline, CDR1 is MGHDK, CDR2 SYGVNS. Written as DNA, the CDR3 is TGTGCCAGCATTGGGTACAATGAGCAGTTCTTC. Translated: CASIGYNEQFF. Supplemented by reference TRBV25-1 and TRBJ2-1, the full variable domain reads EADIYQTPRYLVIGTGKKITLECSQTMGHDKMYWYQQDPGMELHLIHYSYGVNSTEKGDLSSESTVSRIRTEHFPLTLESARPSHTSQYLCASIGYNEQFFGPGTRLTVL.

The chain employs TRBV6-5 and TRBJ1-5; D unresolved. CDR3 length: 13 residues. Germline V gene sequence: CDR1 MNHEY, CDR2 SVGAGI. V was trimmed by 4 bases and J by 7 bases, leaving 11 bases between them. CDR3 sequence: CASSSYRSQPQHF. Here the CDR3 DNA reads TGTGCCAGCAGTTCATACCGAAGCCAGCCCCAGCATTTT.

The V call is TRBV12-3 or TRBV12-4, the J call TRBJ1-6; possibly TRBD1 for D (6 bases). CDR3 length equals 12 residues. V dropped 7 bases and J dropped 14 bases, with 15 bases sitting between them. The CDR3 nucleotides read TGTGCCAGCACCCTACAGGGCTTTGCCCTCCACTTT. This codes for CASTLQGFALHF.

J is TRBJ2-3 and V is TRBV11-2; perhaps TRBD1 as D (6 bases). V shed 0 bases and J shed 5 bases, with 12 bases lying between them. Germline V lookup: CDR1 SGHAT, CDR2 FQNNGV. This CDR3 has 15 amino acids. The CDR3 bases are TGTGCCAGCAGCTTAGAGGGGTCCAGGGGAGATACGCAGTATTTT. The encoded protein is CASSLEGSRGDTQYF.

This clonotype was counted many times. V usage is TRBV15 and J usage is TRBJ2-3; unclear D gene. CDR3 length: 12 residues. CDR1 LNHNV and CDR2 YYDKDF come from the germline V gene (reference sequence). V was cut by 4 bases and J by 6 bases, with 8 bases left in between. The CDR3 here is CATSTTRDTQYF. In DNA, the CDR3 is TGTGCCACCAGCACTACCAGGGATACGCAGTATTTT.

Many counts were recorded for this clonotype. CDR3 loop: CAISESPMTVRAGGNQPQHF. For the CDR3, the DNA is TGTGCCATCAGTGAGTCGCCGATGACAGTTAGGGCGGGAGGCAATCAGCCCCAGCATTTT. V and J are TRBV10-3 and TRBJ1-5; possible D gene TRBD1, 5 bases. V was clipped by 0 bases and J by 2 bases, with 23 bases between them. Germline V gene sequence: CDR1 ENHRY, CDR2 SYGVKD. This CDR3 spans 20 amino acids.

The gene calls are TRBV2 and TRBJ1-4, with D unclear. The germline V gene has CDR1 SNHLY and CDR2 FYNNEI. The CDR3 has 16 residues. V was clipped by 7 bases and J by 2 bases, with 17 bases between them. This chain's CDR3 is CASISLGWQTNEKLFF. CDR3 sequence (DNA): TGTGCCAGCATCTCCCTAGGGTGGCAGACTAATGAAAAACTGTTTTTT.

This clonotype was counted ten times or more. The chain joins TRBV9 to TRBJ2-2; 7 bases align to TRBD1. V dropped 4 bases and J dropped 6; count of bases not matched to a gene: 3. This CDR3 region has 13 residues. Germline lookup yields CDR1 SGDLS and CDR2 YYNGEE. CDR3 nucleotide sequence: TGTGCCAGCAGCACAGACAGGGCCGGGGAGCTGTTTTTT. Translation gives CASSTDRAGELFF.

This clonotype showed up many times. J is TRBJ2-3 and V is TRBV20-1; 11 bases map to TRBD2. CDR1 DFQATT and CDR2 SNEGSKA come from the germline V gene (reference sequence). The CDR3 runs 14 residues. J was trimmed by 3 bases and V by 5 bases; bases with no gene match: 4. As DNA, the CDR3 is TGCAGTGCTCTAACTAGCGGGGGAACAGATACGCAGTATTTT. This translates into CSALTSGGTDTQYF.

This clonotype was seen many times. V gene TRBV14 combines with J gene TRBJ1-2; D not certain. Germline loops: CDR1 SGHDN, CDR2 FVKESK. Trimming left V 1 base short and J 4 bases short, with 4 bases between. The CDR3 totals 12 residues. CDR3 protein: CASSQVGYGYTF. DNA for the CDR3: TGTGCCAGCAGCCAAGTGGGCTATGGCTACACCTTC.

There are many counts of this clonotype. In DNA form, the CDR3 reads TGCAGTGCTAGATCGGCGGAACGAACCACAGATACGCAGTATTTT. Its translation is CSARSAERTTDTQYF. The chain has TRBV20-1 and TRBJ2-3; unclear D gene. V was shortened by 2 bases and J by 2 bases, with 14 bases between the two germline ends. The CDR3 spans 15 residues. From germline, CDR1 is DFQATT and CDR2 SNEGSKA (reference sequence).

In its sample, this clonotype was seen once. At one boundary the junction diverges from the germline segment, which might be a read error. V gene TRBV11-1 combines with J gene TRBJ2-4; a weak D match, TRBD1 (6 bases). This CDR3 is 14 amino acids long. Germline V gene lookup returns CDR1 SGHAT and CDR2 FQDESV (reference sequence). The CDR3 DNA sequence: TGTGCCAGCAGCTTAGCGAGGACAGAAAAAATTCAGTACTTC. Residues: CASSLARTEKIQYF. The variable domain in full, with the rest retrieved from reference TRBV11-1 and TRBJ2-4, is EAEVAQSPRYKITEKSQAVAFWCDPISGHATLYWYRQILGQGPELLVQFQDESVVDDSQLPKDRFSAERLKGVDSTLKIQPAELGDSAMYLCASSLARTEKIQYFGAGTRLSVL.